This T cell receptor beta chain was observed in a study of T cells in Graves' hyperthyroidism and ophthalmopathy. Whole-study results and caveats: Before onset, by a median of approximately 6.8 months, the model predicted ophthalmopathy. Most thyroid-expanded clonotypes above 0.001 were also found in blood.

Amplified regions were TCR beta CDR3 sequences from RNA transcripts. When the TCR CDR3 underwent first-round RT-PCR, the HTBI primer set was used. TCRdb passed the multiplex PCR reads through MiXCR, listing each CDR3 protein once. Of hundreds of thousands of distinct CDR3 sequences listed, about 15% are singletons. Germline V gene lookup returns CDR1 MDHEN and CDR2 SYDVKM. The CDR3 totals 16 residues. V lost 3 bases and J 7 bases, leaving 21 bases between the germline ends. Many counts were recorded for this clonotype. Antigen: not known. This TCR derives from a woman aged 25 to 39 with Graves' hyperthyroidism that later progressed to Graves' ophthalmopathy. The chain couples TRBV28 to TRBJ1-2; D gene unclear. Sequencing was carried out using blood. CDR3 residues: CASSLKGLYPHGGYTF. Here the CDR3 DNA reads TGTGCCAGCAGTTTGAAAGGACTATACCCCCACGGTGGCTACACCTTC.